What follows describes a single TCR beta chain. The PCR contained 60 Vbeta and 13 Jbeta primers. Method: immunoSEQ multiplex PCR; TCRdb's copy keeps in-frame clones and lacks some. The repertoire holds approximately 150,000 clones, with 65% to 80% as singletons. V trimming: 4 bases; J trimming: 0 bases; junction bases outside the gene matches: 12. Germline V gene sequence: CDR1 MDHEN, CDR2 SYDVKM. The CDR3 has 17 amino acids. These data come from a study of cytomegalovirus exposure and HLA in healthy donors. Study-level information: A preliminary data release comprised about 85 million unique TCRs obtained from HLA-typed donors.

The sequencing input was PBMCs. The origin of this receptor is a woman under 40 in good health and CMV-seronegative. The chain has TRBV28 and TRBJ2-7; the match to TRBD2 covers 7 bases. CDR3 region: CASSSLRGRGSSYEQYF. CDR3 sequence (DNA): TGTGCCAGCAGTTCTTTGCGGGGGAGAGGGAGCTCCTACGAGCAGTACTTC.